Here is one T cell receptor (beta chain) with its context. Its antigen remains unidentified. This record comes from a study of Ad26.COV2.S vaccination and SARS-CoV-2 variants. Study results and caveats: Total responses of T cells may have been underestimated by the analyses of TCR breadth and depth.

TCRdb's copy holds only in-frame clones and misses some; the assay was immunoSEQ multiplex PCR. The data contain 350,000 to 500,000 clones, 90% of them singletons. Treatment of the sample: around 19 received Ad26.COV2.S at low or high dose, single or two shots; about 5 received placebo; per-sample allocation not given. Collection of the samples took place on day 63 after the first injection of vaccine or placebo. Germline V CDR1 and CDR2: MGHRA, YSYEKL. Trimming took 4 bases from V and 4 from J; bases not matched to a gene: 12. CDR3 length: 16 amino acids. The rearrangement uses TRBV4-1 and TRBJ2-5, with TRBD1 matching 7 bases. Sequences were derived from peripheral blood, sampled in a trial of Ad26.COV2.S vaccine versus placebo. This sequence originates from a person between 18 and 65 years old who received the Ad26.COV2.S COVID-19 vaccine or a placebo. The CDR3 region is CASSRSGTALRETQYF. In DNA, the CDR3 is TGCGCCAGCAGCCGGTCCGGGACAGCCCTCCGAGAGACCCAGTACTTC.